The 31 T cell receptor beta chains reported below all come from one sample, sequenced in a study of cytotoxic CD8 clonotypes in ibrutinib-treated CLL. The table came from immunoSEQ multiplex PCR; TCRdb's copy has only in-frame clones and leaves some out. The profile shows 76,000 or so clones, less than 85% of them singletons. The sequencing here drew on PBMCs, taken after 24 months of ibrutinib treatment. The receptors shown here come from a human donor with chronic lymphocytic leukemia.

The rearrangement links TRBV30 to TRBJ2-1; possibly TRBD2 for D (6 bases). V was pared by 6 bases and J by 4 bases, with 13 bases between. The V gene's germline CDR1 is GTSNPN and CDR2 SVGIG (reference sequence). The CDR3 extends over 13 amino acids. CDR3 sequence reads: CACSGRVYNEQFF. CDR3 in DNA: TGTGCCTGTAGCGGCCGAGTTTACAATGAGCAGTTCTTC.

The rearrangement links TRBV5-1 to TRBJ2-5; D might be TRBD2 (5 bases). The germline gives CDR1 SGHRS, CDR2 YFSETQ. This CDR3 is 11 amino acids long. Trimming took 4 bases from V and 5 from J, leaving 6 bases between them. In DNA form, the CDR3 reads TGCGCCAGCAGCCCGGGGGAGACCCAGTACTTC. Protein product: CASSPGETQYF.

This clone has a single count. The V gene is TRBV7-9, the J gene TRBJ1-1; perhaps TRBD1 as D (5 bases). The CDR3 has 14 residues. V lost 5 bases, J lost 1 base, and 11 bases lay in between. Germline assignment: CDR1 SEHNR and CDR2 FQNEAQ (reference sequence). As DNA, the CDR3 is TGTGCCAGCAGCCCGGGCGACAGGAACACTGAAGCTTTCTTT. Its translation is CASSPGDRNTEAFF. Looking up the rest from reference TRBV7-9 and TRBJ1-1 gives the full variable domain: DTGVSQNPRHKITKRGQNVTFRCDPISEHNRLYWYRQTLGQGPEFLTYFQNEAQLEKSRLLSDRFSAERPKGSFSTLEIQRTEQGDSAMYLCASSPGDRNTEAFFGQGTRLTVV.

This clone has just one count. This chain connects TRBV2 to TRBJ2-2; D remains ambiguous. Looked up from germline, CDR1 is SNHLY and CDR2 is FYNNEI. CDR3 size: 15 residues. The V and J ends lost 10 bases and 2 bases respectively, with 17 bases between them. CDR3 nucleotide sequence: TGTGCCATTTCAGCTTCAATGACAAACACCGGGGAGCTGTTTTTT. This codes for CAISASMTNTGELFF.

The chain joins TRBV6-1 to TRBJ2-3; D is unclear. The V end lost 0 bases, the J end lost 2 bases, and 6 bases lay between the germline ends. The germline V gene has CDR1 MNHNS and CDR2 SASEGT. The CDR3 has 14 residues. The CDR3 nucleotides read TGTGCCAGCAGTGAAGCGGCGACCACAGATACGCAGTATTTT. Protein: CASSEAATTDTQYF.

The chain has TRBV11-2 and TRBJ1-2; no firm D call. Trimming cost V 2 bases and J 8 bases, with 6 bases left between them. This CDR3 has 11 amino acids. CDR1 and CDR2 (germline): SGHAT, FQNNGV. The CDR3 region is CASSLRGGYTF. The CDR3 nucleotides read TGTGCCAGCAGCTTAAGAGGGGGCTACACCTTC.

The rearrangement joins TRBV10-3 to TRBJ2-2, with 8 bases lining up with TRBD2. This CDR3 contains 17 residues. Per germline, CDR1 ENHRY and CDR2 SYGVKD. The V segment lost 4 bases and the J segment 7 bases; nucleotides outside the gene matches: 14. CDR3: CAISVGGLALAGGELFF. The CDR3 DNA reads TGTGCCATCAGTGTAGGAGGACTAGCCCTGGCGGGCGGGGAGCTGTTTTTT.

V is TRBV29-1 and J is TRBJ2-2; the D is unclear. The CDR3 spans 12 residues. Germline CDR1 SQVTM, CDR2 ANQGSEA. Trimming took off 3 bases at V and 6 bases at J, with 8 bases between the two ends. For the CDR3, the DNA is TGCAGCGTTGATCGAGGCTCCGGGGAGCTGTTTTTT. The encoded protein is CSVDRGSGELFF.

Only a few counts were recorded for this clone. This rearrangement joins TRBV5-1 to TRBJ1-1; D may be TRBD1 (5 bases). The CDR3 length is 16 residues. Trimming cost V 2 bases and J 3 bases, with 17 bases left between them. From germline, CDR1 is SGHRS and CDR2 YFSETQ. CDR3 bases: TGCGCCAGCAGCTTAACCGGGACCCCGAGGGACACTGAAGCTTTCTTT. Translation: CASSLTGTPRDTEAFF.

The V gene is TRBV9, the J gene TRBJ2-7; weak D call: TRBD2 (6 bases). CDR1 and CDR2 (germline): SGDLS, YYNGEE. CDR3 size: 15 residues. The V gene lost 0 bases and the J gene lost 6 bases, with 16 bases spanning the gap. DNA of the CDR3: TGTGCCAGCAGCGTAGGACTAGAAGCCCTCGGCGAGCAGTACTTC. Translation: CASSVGLEALGEQYF. The variable domain in full, with the rest retrieved from reference TRBV9 and TRBJ2-7, is DSGVTQTPKHLITATGQRVTLRCSPRSGDLSVYWYQQSLDQGLQFLIQYYNGEERAKGNILERFSAQQFPDLHSELNLSSLELGDSALYFCASSVGLEALGEQYFGPGTRLTVT.

The chain is built from TRBV9 and TRBJ2-2, with D unresolved. The length of the CDR3 is 12 residues. Germline V gives CDR1 SGDLS, CDR2 YYNGEE. With 1 base removed from V and 7 bases from J, the gap between germline ends came to 5 bases. The CDR3 sequence is CASSVLNGELFF. CDR3 bases: TGTGCCAGCAGCGTACTAAACGGGGAGCTGTTTTTT.

The V and J genes are TRBV18 and TRBJ1-5, with unresolved D. Trimming pared 2 bases from V and 5 bases from J, leaving 7 bases between. The germline V gene encodes CDR1 KGHSH and CDR2 LQKENI. This CDR3 spans 13 amino acids. Here the CDR3 DNA reads TGTGCCAGCTCACCATGGTCGGATCAGCCCCAGCATTTT. Translated: CASSPWSDQPQHF. The variable domain in full, with the rest retrieved from reference TRBV18 and TRBJ1-5, is NAGVMQNPRHLVRRRGQEARLRCSPMKGHSHVYWYRQLPEEGLKFMVYLQKENIIDESGMPKERFSAEFPKEGPSILRIQQVVRGDSAAYFCASSPWSDQPQHFGDGTRLSIL.

The rearrangement uses TRBV7-9 and TRBJ2-5; 8 bases are a match to TRBD1. CDR3 length equals 17 residues. Per germline, CDR1 SEHNR and CDR2 FQNEAQ (reference sequence). V shed 0 bases and J 4 bases; nucleotides not matched to a gene: 10. The CDR3 sequence is CASSLALGQEFPETQYF. CDR3 DNA sequence: TGTGCCAGCAGCTTAGCGCTGGGACAGGAGTTTCCAGAGACCCAGTACTTC.

The CDR3 DNA follows: TGTGCCAGCAGAATAAACGGGATGAACACTGAAGCTTTCTTT. Its protein is CASRINGMNTEAFF. The V gene is TRBV6-5, the J gene TRBJ1-1; no firm D call. CDR1 and CDR2 from the germline V gene are MNHEY and SVGAGI. V lost 6 bases and J 0 bases, leaving 11 bases between the germline ends. The CDR3 contains 14 residues.

This chain uses TRBV5-6 with TRBJ2-3; 11 bases are shared with TRBD1. From germline, CDR1 is SGHDT and CDR2 YYEEEE. CDR3 length equals 15 residues. V gave up 4 bases and J gave up 8 bases; unmatched junction bases: 9. CDR3 amino acids: CASSRTGGGQGTQYF. DNA of the CDR3: TGTGCCAGCAGCCGGACAGGGGGCGGACAGGGTACGCAGTATTTT.

The CDR3 coding sequence is TGTGCCATCAGAGTAACAGGGACCGGGGAGCTGTTTTTT. Its translation: CAIRVTGTGELFF. The rearrangement uses TRBV10-3 and TRBJ2-2; perhaps TRBD1 as D (6 bases). The V gene lost 6 bases and the J gene lost 5 bases, with 10 bases spanning the gap. The CDR3 contains 13 residues. Germline lookup yields CDR1 ENHRY and CDR2 SYGVKD.

A remark on this clone: This specimen includes other DNA sequences encoding the same CDR3. The chain employs TRBV18 and TRBJ1-5; 12 bases agree with TRBD1. Germline CDR1 is KGHSH and CDR2 is LQKENI. With V trimmed by 5 bases and J by 7 bases, 6 bases remained unmatched. The CDR3 consists of 15 residues. The CDR3 reads CASSEGQGAGQPQHF. The CDR3 bases are TGTGCCAGCTCAGAGGGACAGGGGGCGGGGCAGCCCCAGCATTTT.

This clone was seen only a few times. This chain uses TRBV19 with TRBJ1-1; no reliable D call. This CDR3 has 9 residues. Germline CDR1 LNHDA, CDR2 SQIVND (reference sequence). Trimming cost V 9 bases and J 4 bases, with 3 bases left between them. The CDR3 loop reads CARSTEAFF. The CDR3 nucleotides read TGTGCCAGGAGCACTGAAGCTTTCTTT.

The chain uses TRBV5-1 and TRBJ1-1, with TRBD1 identical over 8 bases. The J segment lost 3 bases and the V segment lost 6 bases, leaving 13 bases of the junction unmatched. This CDR3 is built from 16 residues. From germline, CDR1 is SGHRS and CDR2 YFSETQ. The CDR3 DNA sequence: TGCGCCAGCACCACGGGCCAGGGGGCCTTGTACACTGAAGCTTTCTTT. Translated, it gives CASTTGQGALYTEAFF.

Of note for this clone: A read error may account for a junction end that differs from germline. The chain has TRBV7-2 and TRBJ2-1, with TRBD1 matching 7 bases. The CDR3 consists of 17 residues. Germline CDR1 SGHTA, CDR2 FQGNSA. The CDR3: CASSHGKGQNPYNEQFF. CDR3 coding DNA: TGCGCCAGCAGCCACGGCAAGGGACAGAATCCCTACAATGAGCAGTTCTTC.

The sample holds a few counts of this clone. The rearrangement joins TRBV6-4 to TRBJ2-1, with 11 bases that match TRBD1. This CDR3 region has 14 residues. With 5 bases clipped from V and 6 bases from J, the junction kept 3 bases outside the gene matches. Germline V gives CDR1 MRHNA, CDR2 SNTAGT. CDR3 DNA sequence: TGTGCCAGCAGTCCCGGGACAGGGGGCAATGAGCAGTTCTTC. Amino acid sequence: CASSPGTGGNEQFF.

This chain links TRBV27 with TRBJ2-2; 10 bases align to TRBD1. With 4 bases clipped from V and 2 bases from J, the junction kept 13 bases outside the gene matches. The CDR3 contains 19 residues. CDR1 is MNHEY and CDR2 is SMNVEV in the germline V gene (reference sequence). The DNA of the CDR3 is TGTGCCAGCAGTTCGGTAGGTCTTGGGACAGGGGAAAACACCGGGGAGCTGTTTTTT. Translated: CASSSVGLGTGENTGELFF.

The chain has TRBV19 and TRBJ2-4; D gene ambiguous. The CDR3 spans 15 residues. V gave up 3 bases and J gave up 0 bases, with 9 bases separating them. Looked up from germline, CDR1 is LNHDA and CDR2 is SQIVND (reference sequence). The CDR3 is CASSIRPIAKNIQYF. In nucleotides, the CDR3 is TGTGCCAGTAGTATCCGACCAATAGCCAAAAACATTCAGTACTTC.

CDR3 nucleotides: TGTGCCAGCAGCGTAGCCCCGGAGAGGGCTGAGACCCAGTACTTC. Its protein is CASSVAPERAETQYF. The V and J genes are TRBV9 and TRBJ2-5; tentative D call: TRBD2 (5 bases). There are 15 residues in the CDR3. CDR1 and CDR2 from the germline V gene are SGDLS and YYNGEE. Trimming pared 0 bases from V and 5 bases from J, leaving 14 bases between.

This chain connects TRBV7-9 to TRBJ1-2; D gene uncertain. Germline lookup yields CDR1 SEHNR and CDR2 FQNEAQ (reference sequence). V was trimmed by 5 bases and J by 4 bases, leaving 20 bases between them. The CDR3 runs to 16 residues. The CDR3 sequence is CASSLTSAATPYGYTF. The DNA of the CDR3 is TGTGCCAGCAGCCTTACGTCTGCGGCTACACCCTATGGCTACACCTTC.

CDR3 residues: CASSLGGSAPGELFF. In DNA, the CDR3 is TGTGCCAGCAGCTTGGGAGGGTCGGCCCCCGGGGAGCTGTTTTTT. The chain joins TRBV5-4 to TRBJ2-2; possibly TRBD2 for D (5 bases). Trimming took off 0 bases at V and 6 bases at J, with 12 bases between the two ends. Germline CDR1 reads SGHNT; CDR2 reads YYREEE (reference sequence). The CDR3 contains 15 residues.

J is TRBJ2-7 and V is TRBV6-5; possible D gene TRBD2, 6 bases. This CDR3 has 15 amino acids. In germline, CDR1 is MNHEY, CDR2 SVGAGI. The V end lost 5 bases, the J end lost 4 bases, and 18 bases lay between the germline ends. The CDR3 loop reads CASSQGTSPPYEQYF. CDR3 nucleotides: TGTGCCAGCAGTCAAGGGACTTCTCCTCCATACGAGCAGTACTTC.

This chain connects TRBV13 to TRBJ2-7, with TRBD2 matching over 12 bases. The CDR3 totals 15 residues. Losses at the gene ends were 5 bases for V and 3 bases for J; bases not matched to a gene: 5. Germline V CDR1 and CDR2: PRHDT, FYEKMQ (reference sequence). The CDR3 here is CASSAATSGSYEQYF. CDR3 in DNA: TGTGCCAGCAGCGCGGCGACTAGCGGGAGCTACGAGCAGTACTTC.

This clone was observed a handful of times. The chain recombines TRBV19 with TRBJ2-7; TRBD2 is a possible D gene (5 bases). The germline gives CDR1 LNHDA, CDR2 SQIVND (reference sequence). Trimming took off 5 bases at V and 3 bases at J, with 17 bases between the two ends. The CDR3 contains 15 residues. The chain's CDR3 is CASSPLGHEGYEQYF. The DNA of the CDR3 is TGTGCCAGTAGTCCCTTAGGGCACGAGGGCTACGAGCAGTACTTC. Drawing the rest from reference TRBV19 and TRBJ2-7, the complete variable domain is DGGITQSPKYLFRKEGQNVTLSCEQNLNHDAMYWYRQDPGQGLRLIYYSQIVNDFQKGDIAEGYSVSREKKESFPLTVTSAQKNPTAFYLCASSPLGHEGYEQYFGPGTRLTVT.

This clone was observed once. The chain combines TRBV27 with TRBJ1-1; maybe TRBD1 (5 bases). Per germline, CDR1 MNHEY and CDR2 SMNVEV (reference sequence). V was pared by 4 bases and J by 5 bases, with 17 bases between. The CDR3 extends over 15 amino acids. In DNA form, the CDR3 reads TGTGCCAGCAGTTCAACTCCGGGGGACGGAACTGAAGCTTTCTTT. Its translation: CASSSTPGDGTEAFF.

The chain has TRBV19 and TRBJ1-2; D may be TRBD1 (5 bases). The germline V and J ends were trimmed by 6 bases and 0 bases, with 11 bases remaining between them. Germline V gene lookup returns CDR1 LNHDA and CDR2 SQIVND (reference sequence). The CDR3 loop spans 14 amino acids. The CDR3 sequence is CASRSGGANYGYTF. The CDR3 DNA reads as TGTGCCAGTAGATCGGGGGGGGCTAACTATGGCTACACCTTC.